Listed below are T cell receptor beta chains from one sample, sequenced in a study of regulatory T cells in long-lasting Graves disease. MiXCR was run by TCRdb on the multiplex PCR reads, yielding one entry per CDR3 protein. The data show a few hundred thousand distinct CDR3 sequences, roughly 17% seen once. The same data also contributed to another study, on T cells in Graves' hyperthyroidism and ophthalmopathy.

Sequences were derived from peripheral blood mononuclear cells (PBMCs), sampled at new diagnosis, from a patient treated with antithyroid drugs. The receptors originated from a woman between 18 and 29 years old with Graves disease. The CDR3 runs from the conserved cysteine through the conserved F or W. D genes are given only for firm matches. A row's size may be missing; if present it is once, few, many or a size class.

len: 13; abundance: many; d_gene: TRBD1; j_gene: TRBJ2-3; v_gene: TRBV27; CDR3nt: TGTGCGTTCGCCCGACAGGGAGAAGATACGCAGTATTTT; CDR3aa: CAFARQGEDTQYF
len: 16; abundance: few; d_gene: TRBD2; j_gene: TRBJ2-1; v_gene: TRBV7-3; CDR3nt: TGTGCCAGCAGCCCGGGGGGTTGGAGCTCCTACAATGAGCAGTTCTTC; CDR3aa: CASSPGGWSSYNEQFF
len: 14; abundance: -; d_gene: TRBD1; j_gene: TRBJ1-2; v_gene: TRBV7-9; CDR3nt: TGTGCCAGCAGCTTAGTTGTGACAGGGCCTGGCTACACCTTC; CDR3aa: CASSLVVTGPGYTF
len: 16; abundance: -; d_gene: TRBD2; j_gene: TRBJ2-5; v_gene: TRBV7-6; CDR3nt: TGTGCCAGCAGCTTAGAAGGGACTAGCCGACAAGAGACCCAGTACTTC; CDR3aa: CASSLEGTSRQETQYF
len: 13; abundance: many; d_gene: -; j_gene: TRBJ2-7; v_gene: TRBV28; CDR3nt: TGTGCCAGCAGTCGGGCGGTGGGCTACGAGCAGTACTTC; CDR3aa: CASSRAVGYEQYF
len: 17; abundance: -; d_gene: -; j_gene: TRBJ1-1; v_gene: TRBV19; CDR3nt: TGTGCCAGTAGTACAGGGGTCTTGGGTCTGATGAACACTGAAGCTTTCTTT; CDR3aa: CASSTGVLGLMNTEAFF
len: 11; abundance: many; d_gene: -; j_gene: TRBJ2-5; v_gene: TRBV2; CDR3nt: TGTGCCAGCAGTGGAGGTCAGACCCAGTACTTC; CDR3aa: CASSGGQTQYF
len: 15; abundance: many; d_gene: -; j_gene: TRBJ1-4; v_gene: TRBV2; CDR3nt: TGTGCCAGCAGCATAACCTGGGCTGCGGGTGAAAAACTGTTTTTT; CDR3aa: CASSITWAAGEKLFF
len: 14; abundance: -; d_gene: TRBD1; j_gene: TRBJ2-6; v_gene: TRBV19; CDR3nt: TGTGCCAGTAGTGACAGGGCTGGGGCCAACGTCCTGACTTTC; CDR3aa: CASSDRAGANVLTF
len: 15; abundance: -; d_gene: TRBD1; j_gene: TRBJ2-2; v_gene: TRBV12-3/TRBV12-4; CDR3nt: TGTGCCACCGCGAACGACAGGGTTTACTCCGGGGAGCTGTTTTTT; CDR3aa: CATANDRVYSGELFF
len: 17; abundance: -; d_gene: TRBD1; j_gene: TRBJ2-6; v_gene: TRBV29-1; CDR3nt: TGCAGCGTTGAAAGCCGGGACAGGGGGCTTGGGGCCAACGTCCTGACTTTC; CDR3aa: CSVESRDRGLGANVLTF
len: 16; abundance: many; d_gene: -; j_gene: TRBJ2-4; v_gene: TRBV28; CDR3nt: TGTGCCAGCAGTTTTCGGGGGCCACTAGCCAAAAACATTCAGTACTTC; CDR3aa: CASSFRGPLAKNIQYF
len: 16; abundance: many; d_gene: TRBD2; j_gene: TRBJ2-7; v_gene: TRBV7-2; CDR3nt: TGTGCCAGCAGCCGACAGCGGAGCGGGGGAACCTACGAGCAGTACTTC; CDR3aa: CASSRQRSGGTYEQYF
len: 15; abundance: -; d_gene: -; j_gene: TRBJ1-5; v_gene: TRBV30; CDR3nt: TGTGCCAGTAGCCGCCGGGACGGTTTCAATCAGCCCCAGCATTTT; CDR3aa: CASSRRDGFNQPQHF
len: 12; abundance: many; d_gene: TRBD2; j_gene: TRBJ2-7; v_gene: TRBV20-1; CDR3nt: TGCCGGACCGGGACTAGCGGATACGAGCAGTACTTC; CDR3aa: CRTGTSGYEQYF
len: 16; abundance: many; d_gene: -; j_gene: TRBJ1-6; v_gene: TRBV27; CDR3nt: TGTGCCAGCAGTTCCTCCCGGACGGGGGCAGGTTCACCCCTCCACTTT; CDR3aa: CASSSSRTGAGSPLHF
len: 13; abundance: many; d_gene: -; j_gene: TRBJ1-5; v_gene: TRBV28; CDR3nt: TGTGCCACAGCCCGGGGCCAAGGGAGGCCCCAGCATTTT; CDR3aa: CATARGQGRPQHF
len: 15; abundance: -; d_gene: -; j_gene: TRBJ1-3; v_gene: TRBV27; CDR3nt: TGTGCCAGCAGTTTATCCAGGCACTCTGGAAACACCATATATTTT; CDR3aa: CASSLSRHSGNTIYF
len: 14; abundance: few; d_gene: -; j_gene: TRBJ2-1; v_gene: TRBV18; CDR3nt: TGTGCCAGCTCCCTGTTGGAGGGCCAAGGTGAGCAGTTCTTC; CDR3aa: CASSLLEGQGEQFF
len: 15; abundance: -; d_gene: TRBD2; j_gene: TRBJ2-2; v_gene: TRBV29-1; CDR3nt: TGCAGCGCCGTCGGACTAGCGGGAAGTACCGGGGAGCTGTTTTTT; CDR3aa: CSAVGLAGSTGELFF
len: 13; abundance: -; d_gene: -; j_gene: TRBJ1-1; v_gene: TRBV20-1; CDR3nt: TGCAGTGCCCCAAGGTTTCGCGACACTGAAGCTTTCTTT; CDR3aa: CSAPRFRDTEAFF
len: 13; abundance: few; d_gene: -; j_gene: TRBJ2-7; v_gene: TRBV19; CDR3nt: TGTGCCAGTAGTAATACAGGGTTCGACGAGCAGTACTTC; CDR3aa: CASSNTGFDEQYF
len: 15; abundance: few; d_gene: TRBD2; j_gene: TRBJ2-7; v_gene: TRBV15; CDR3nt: TGTGCCACCAGCAGGGAGCGGGAGGGCCGCTACGAGCAGTACTTC; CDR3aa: CATSREREGRYEQYF
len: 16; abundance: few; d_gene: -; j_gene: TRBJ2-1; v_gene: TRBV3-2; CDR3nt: TGTGCCAGCAGCCAAGATATGCGAGAGGTCTACAATGAGCAGTTCTTC; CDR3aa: CASSQDMREVYNEQFF
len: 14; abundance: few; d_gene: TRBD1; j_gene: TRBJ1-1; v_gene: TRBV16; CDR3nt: TGTGCCAGCAGCCAATTCAGGGGGAGCACTGAAGCTTTCTTT; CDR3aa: CASSQFRGSTEAFF
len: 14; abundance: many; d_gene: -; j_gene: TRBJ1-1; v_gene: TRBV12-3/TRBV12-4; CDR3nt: TGTGCCAGCAGTTTAATGGTGGGGGGCACTGAAGCTTTCTTT; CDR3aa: CASSLMVGGTEAFF
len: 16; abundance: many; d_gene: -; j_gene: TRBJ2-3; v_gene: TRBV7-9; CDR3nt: TGTGCCAGCAGCACTTCCGGGCCTTCACCCACAGATACGCAGTATTTT; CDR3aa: CASSTSGPSPTDTQYF
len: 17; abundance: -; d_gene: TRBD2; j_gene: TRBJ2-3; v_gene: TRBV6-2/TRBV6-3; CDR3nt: TGTGCCAGCAGTTACTCTGGGAGACTAGCTAGCACAGATACGCAGTATTTT; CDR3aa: CASSYSGRLASTDTQYF
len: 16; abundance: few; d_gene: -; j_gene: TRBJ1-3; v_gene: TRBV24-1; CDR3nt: TGTGCCACCAGTGATAATCGGGGGCTGGAAGGAAACACCATATATTTT; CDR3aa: CATSDNRGLEGNTIYF
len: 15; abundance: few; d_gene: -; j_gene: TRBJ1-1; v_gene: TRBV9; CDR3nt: TGTGCCAGCAGCGTAGCTTCAGAATTGAACACTGAAGCTTTCTTT; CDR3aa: CASSVASELNTEAFF
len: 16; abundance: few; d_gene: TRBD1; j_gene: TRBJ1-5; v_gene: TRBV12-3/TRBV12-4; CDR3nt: TGTGCCAGCAGACGGACAGGGGGCGGGAGCAATCAGCCCCAGCATTTT; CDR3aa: CASRRTGGGSNQPQHF
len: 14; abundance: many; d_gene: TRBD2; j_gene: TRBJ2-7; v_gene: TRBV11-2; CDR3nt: TGTGCCACGTCGACTAGCGGGAGTTCCTACGAGCAGTACTTC; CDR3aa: CATSTSGSSYEQYF
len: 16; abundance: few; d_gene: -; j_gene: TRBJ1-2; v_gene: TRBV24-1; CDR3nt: TGTGCCACCAGTGGCTCGAAGGGCGATGCTAACTATGGCTACACCTTC; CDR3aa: CATSGSKGDANYGYTF
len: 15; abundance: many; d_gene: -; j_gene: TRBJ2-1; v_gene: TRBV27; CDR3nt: TGTGCCAGCAGCCCCAGCGGGCCTACCTACAATGAGCAGTTCTTC; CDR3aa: CASSPSGPTYNEQFF
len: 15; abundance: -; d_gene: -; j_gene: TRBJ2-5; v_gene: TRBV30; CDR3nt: TGTGCCTGGAGTCCCCGGGGAGATCCCCAAGAGACCCAGTACTTC; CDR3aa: CAWSPRGDPQETQYF
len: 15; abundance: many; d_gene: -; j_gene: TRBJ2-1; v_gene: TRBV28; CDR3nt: TGTGCCAGCAGTACTCCTAGCGAACCATACAATGAGCAGTTCTTC; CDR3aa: CASSTPSEPYNEQFF
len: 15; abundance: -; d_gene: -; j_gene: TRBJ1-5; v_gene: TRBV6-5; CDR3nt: TGTGCCAGCAGTTACTCTGCCAGTCCGAATCAGCCCCAGCATTTT; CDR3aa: CASSYSASPNQPQHF
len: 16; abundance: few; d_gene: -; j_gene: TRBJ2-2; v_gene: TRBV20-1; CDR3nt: TGCAGTGCTACCCCCCAACAGGGTACCAACACCGGGGAGCTGTTTTTT; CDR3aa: CSATPQQGTNTGELFF
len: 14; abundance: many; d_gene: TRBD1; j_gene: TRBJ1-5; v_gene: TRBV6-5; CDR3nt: TGTGCCAGCAGTTACCGGGACAGATATCAGCCCCAGCATTTT; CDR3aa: CASSYRDRYQPQHF
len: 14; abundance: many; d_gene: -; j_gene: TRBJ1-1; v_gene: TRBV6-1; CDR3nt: TGTGCCAGCAGTGGTTCTTGGGGGAACACTGAAGCTTTCTTT; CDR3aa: CASSGSWGNTEAFF
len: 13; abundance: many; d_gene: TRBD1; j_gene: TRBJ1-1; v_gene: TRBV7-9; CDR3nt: TGTGCCAGCAGTTTACCAGGGGGCACTGAAGCTTTCTTT; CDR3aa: CASSLPGGTEAFF
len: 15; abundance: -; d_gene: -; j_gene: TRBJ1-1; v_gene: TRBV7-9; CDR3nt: TGTGCCAGCAGCTCCGGGGAGGGGAGGGGGACTGAAGCTTTCTTT; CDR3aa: CASSSGEGRGTEAFF
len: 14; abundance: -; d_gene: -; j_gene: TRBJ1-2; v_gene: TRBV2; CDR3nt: TGTGCCAGCAGTGAAGGGCAGATTAACTATGGCTACACCTTC; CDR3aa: CASSEGQINYGYTF
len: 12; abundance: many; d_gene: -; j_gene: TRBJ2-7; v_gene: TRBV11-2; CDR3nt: TGTGCCAGCAGCTTAGCAACAACCACCGCGTACTTC; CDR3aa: CASSLATTTAYF
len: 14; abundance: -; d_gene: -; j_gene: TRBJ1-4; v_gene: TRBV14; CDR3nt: TGTGCCAGCAGCACACACGCAGGGGATGAAAAACTGTTTTTT; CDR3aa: CASSTHAGDEKLFF
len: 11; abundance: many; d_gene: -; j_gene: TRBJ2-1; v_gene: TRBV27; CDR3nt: TGTGCCAGCATTGACGGGAATGAGCAGTTCTTC; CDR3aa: CASIDGNEQFF
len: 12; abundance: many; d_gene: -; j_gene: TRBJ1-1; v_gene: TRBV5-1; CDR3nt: TGCGCCAGCAGTGCCGACGACGATGAAGCTTTCTTT; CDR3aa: CASSADDDEAFF
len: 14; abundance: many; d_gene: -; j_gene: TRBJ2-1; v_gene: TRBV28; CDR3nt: TGTGCCAGCAGGAGACAAAGCTCCTACAATGAGCAGTTCTTC; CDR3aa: CASRRQSSYNEQFF
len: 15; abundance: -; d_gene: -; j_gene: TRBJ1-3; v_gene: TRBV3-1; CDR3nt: TGTGCCAGCAGCCCCACCCGGACAGCCAGTCACACCATATATTTT; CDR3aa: CASSPTRTASHTIYF
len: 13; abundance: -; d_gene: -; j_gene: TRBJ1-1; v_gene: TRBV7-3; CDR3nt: TGTGCCAGCAGCTTAACAGTACACACTGAAGCTTTCTTT; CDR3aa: CASSLTVHTEAFF